Listed here are 8 T cell receptor beta chains from one sample, sequenced in a study of blood T cell repertoires in COVID-19. Generated by immunoSEQ multiplex PCR, the TCRdb table keeps only in-frame clones and is missing some. The profile covers 200,000 to 250,000 clones, with 86% appearing a single time and about 2.2% taken by the ten largest. The sample was peripheral blood. The receptors originated from a woman in her fifties or sixties with acute or convalescent COVID-19.

The genes are TRBV21-1 and TRBJ2-7; the table's TRBD1 call for D was not verified on the DNA. TRBV21-1 is listed as a pseudogene. The CDR3 sequence is 15 residues long. DNA of the CDR3: TGTGCCAGCAGCAAGGTCTATGGCAGGGTCTACGAGCAGTACTTC. Its protein is CASSKVYGRVYEQYF.

The CDR3 reads CASSPRGEFSTDTQYF. The DNA for the CDR3 is TGTGCCAGCAGCCCCAGGGGGGAATTTAGCACAGATACGCAGTATTTT. The genes are TRBV9 and TRBJ2-3; a weak D match, TRBD1 (7 bases). The germline V gene has CDR1 SGDLS and CDR2 YYNGEE. CDR3 size: 16 residues. Trimming took 4 bases from V and 0 from J, leaving 15 bases between them.

The genes are TRBV4-3 and TRBJ2-5; tentative D call: TRBD1 (5 bases). The CDR3 is 15 amino acids. From germline, CDR1 is LGHNA and CDR2 YSLEER. The V end lost 4 bases, the J end lost 2 bases, and 14 bases lay between the germline ends. CDR3: CASSPMLQVQETQYF. The CDR3 coding sequence is TGCGCCAGCAGCCCCATGCTACAGGTTCAAGAGACCCAGTACTTC.

The chain carries TRBV14 and TRBJ2-3, with a weak D call TRBD1 (5 bases). The CDR3 sequence is 16 residues long. The germline CDR1 and CDR2 sequences are SGHDN and FVKESK. The V end lost 4 bases, the J end lost 3 bases, and 17 bases lay between the germline ends. CDR3 coding DNA: TGTGCCAGCAGCCCTCAGGGCCCCCTGAGGACAGATACGCAGTATTTT. Translated, it gives CASSPQGPLRTDTQYF. The variable domain in full, completed from reference TRBV14 and TRBJ2-3, reads EAGVTQFPSHSVIEKGQTVTLRCDPISGHDNLYWYRRVMGKEIKFLLHFVKESKQDESGMPNNRFLAERTGGTYSTLKVQPAELEDSGVYFCASSPQGPLRTDTQYFGPGTRLTVL.

The chain combines TRBV4-3 with TRBJ1-1, with D hard to call. The CDR3 extends over 15 amino acids. Germline lookup yields CDR1 LGHNA and CDR2 YSLEER. With 0 bases removed from V and 1 base from J, the gap between germline ends came to 9 bases. DNA of the CDR3: TGCGCCAGCAGCCAAGATGAAGACTGGAACACTGAAGCTTTCTTT. This gives the protein CASSQDEDWNTEAFF.

The chain recombines TRBV27 with TRBJ2-7, with D unclear. Germline V CDR1 and CDR2: MNHEY, SMNVEV (reference sequence). This CDR3 spans 14 amino acids. The ends were cut back, 0 bases at V and 3 bases at J, with 9 bases in the middle. CDR3 DNA: TGTGCCAGCAGTTTATCCGGTTATAACTACGAGCAGTACTTC. Its translation is CASSLSGYNYEQYF.

Points on this clone: One junction end does not reproduce the germline sequence, and a read error may be involved. J is TRBJ1-2 and V is TRBV14, with TRBD1 identical over 7 bases. The CDR3 has 16 residues. CDR1 and CDR2 from the germline V gene are SGHDN and FVKESK. The CDR3 coding sequence is TGTGCCAGCAGACAAGACAGGGCAACCCGCGGCTATGGCTACACCTTC. Translating it yields CASRQDRATRGYGYTF.

This chain uses TRBV5-1 with TRBJ2-5; no firm D call. CDR1 and CDR2 (germline): SGHRS, YFSETQ. V was trimmed by 3 bases and J by 2 bases, leaving 8 bases between them. There are 13 residues in the CDR3. The CDR3 region is CASSSLPQETQYF. The CDR3 bases are TGCGCCAGCAGCTCCCTACCGCAAGAGACCCAGTACTTC.